The clone carrying this TCR beta chain appeared many times. TCRdb's copy holds only in-frame clones and misses some; the assay was immunoSEQ multiplex PCR. The data show around 340,000 clones, with approximately 90% seen just once and around 3.9% held by the top ten. The V end was cut by 2 bases, the J end by 0 bases, with 11 bases between. The CDR3 contains 16 residues. In germline, CDR1 is SNHLY, CDR2 FYNNEI. The sample originates from a study of blood T cell repertoires in COVID-19. Followed over time, Seattle patients had been enrolled while infection was active. The J gene is TRBJ1-5, the V gene TRBV2, with a possible D match to TRBD1 (6 bases). The sequence came from a woman aged 60-75 years with COVID-19, enrolled during active disease. Sequencing input: peripheral blood. This chain's CDR3 is CASSEIGGLSNQPQHF. DNA for the CDR3: TGTGCCAGCAGTGAAATCGGGGGGCTTAGCAATCAGCCCCAGCATTTT.